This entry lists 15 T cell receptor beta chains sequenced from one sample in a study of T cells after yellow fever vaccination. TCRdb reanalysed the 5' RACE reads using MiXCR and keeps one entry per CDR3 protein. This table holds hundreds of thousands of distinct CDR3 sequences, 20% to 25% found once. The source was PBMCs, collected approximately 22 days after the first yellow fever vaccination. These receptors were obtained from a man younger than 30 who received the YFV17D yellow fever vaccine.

As DNA, the CDR3 is TGTGCCAGCACCGCCCGGGACAGGGTCGGAGGTACGCAGTATTTT. Amino acids: CASTARDRVGGTQYF. The chain is built from TRBV12-3 or TRBV12-4 and TRBJ2-3, with 9 bases identical to TRBD1. The junction had 13 bases not matched to a gene; V was cut back by 7 bases and J by 8 bases. The CDR3 is 15 amino acids.

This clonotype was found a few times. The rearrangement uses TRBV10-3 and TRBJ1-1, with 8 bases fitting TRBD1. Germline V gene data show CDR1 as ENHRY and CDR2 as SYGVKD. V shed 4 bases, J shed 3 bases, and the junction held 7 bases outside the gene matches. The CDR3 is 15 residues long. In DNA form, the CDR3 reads TGTGCCATCAGTGTCACAGGGGGAGGAGACACTGAAGCTTTCTTT. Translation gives CAISVTGGGDTEAFF.

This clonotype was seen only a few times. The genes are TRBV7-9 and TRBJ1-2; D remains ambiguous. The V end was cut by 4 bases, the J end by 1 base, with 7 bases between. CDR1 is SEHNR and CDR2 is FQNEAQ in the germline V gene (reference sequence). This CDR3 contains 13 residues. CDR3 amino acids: CASSYGLNYGYTF. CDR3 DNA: TGTGCCAGCAGCTATGGCCTTAACTATGGCTACACCTTC.

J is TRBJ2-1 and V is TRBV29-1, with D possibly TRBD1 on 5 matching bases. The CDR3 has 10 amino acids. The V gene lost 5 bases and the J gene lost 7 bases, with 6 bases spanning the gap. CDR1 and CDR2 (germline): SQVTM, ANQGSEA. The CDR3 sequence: CSVTGNEQFF. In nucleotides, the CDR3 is TGCAGCGTTACAGGTAATGAGCAGTTCTTC.

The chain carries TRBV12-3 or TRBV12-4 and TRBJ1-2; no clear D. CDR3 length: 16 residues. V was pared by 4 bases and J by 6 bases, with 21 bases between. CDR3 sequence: CASSSWEDRGLDGYTF. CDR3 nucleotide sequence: TGTGCCAGCAGTTCTTGGGAGGACCGCGGACTGGATGGCTACACCTTC.

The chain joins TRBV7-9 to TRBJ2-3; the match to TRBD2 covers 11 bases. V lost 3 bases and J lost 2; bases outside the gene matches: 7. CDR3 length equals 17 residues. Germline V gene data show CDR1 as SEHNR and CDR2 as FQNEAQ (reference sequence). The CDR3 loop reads CASSFEELAGATDTQYF. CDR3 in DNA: TGTGCCAGCAGCTTCGAGGAACTAGCGGGGGCCACAGATACGCAGTATTTT. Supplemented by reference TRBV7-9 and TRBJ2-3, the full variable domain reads DTGVSQNPRHKITKRGQNVTFRCDPISEHNRLYWYRQTLGQGPEFLTYFQNEAQLEKSRLLSDRFSAERPKGSFSTLEIQRTEQGDSAMYLCASSFEELAGATDTQYFGPGTRLTVL.

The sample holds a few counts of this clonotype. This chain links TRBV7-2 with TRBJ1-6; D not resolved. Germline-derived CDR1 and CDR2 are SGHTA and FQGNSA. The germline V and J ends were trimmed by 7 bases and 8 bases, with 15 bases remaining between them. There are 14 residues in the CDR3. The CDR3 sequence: CASTMMAPYSPLHF. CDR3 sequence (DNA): TGTGCCAGCACCATGATGGCCCCCTATTCACCCCTCCACTTT.

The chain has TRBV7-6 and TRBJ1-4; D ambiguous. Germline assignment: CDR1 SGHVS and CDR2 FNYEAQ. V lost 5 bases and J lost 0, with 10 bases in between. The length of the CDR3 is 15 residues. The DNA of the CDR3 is TGTGCCAGCAGCGCCCGTGGCTCAACTAATGAAAAACTGTTTTTT. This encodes CASSARGSTNEKLFF. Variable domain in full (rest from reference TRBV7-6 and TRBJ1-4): GAGVSQSPRYKVTKRGQDVALRCDPISGHVSLYWYRQALGQGPEFLTYFNYEAQQDKSGLPNDRFSAERPEGSISTLTIQRTEQRDSAMYRCASSARGSTNEKLFFGSGTQLSVL.

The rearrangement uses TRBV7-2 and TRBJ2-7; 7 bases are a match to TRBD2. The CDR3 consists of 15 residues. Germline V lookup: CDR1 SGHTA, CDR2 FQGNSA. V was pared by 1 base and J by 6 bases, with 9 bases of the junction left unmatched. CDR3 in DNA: TGTGCCAGCAGCTTAGGGGGGGGGTTTAATAGCGAGCAGTACTTC. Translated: CASSLGGGFNSEQYF.

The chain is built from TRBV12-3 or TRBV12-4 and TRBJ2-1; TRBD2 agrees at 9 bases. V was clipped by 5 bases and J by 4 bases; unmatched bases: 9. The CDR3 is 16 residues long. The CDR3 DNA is TGTGCCAGCAGTGGAGAGCGGGGGGCAGTATACAATGAGCAGTTCTTC. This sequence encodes CASSGERGAVYNEQFF.

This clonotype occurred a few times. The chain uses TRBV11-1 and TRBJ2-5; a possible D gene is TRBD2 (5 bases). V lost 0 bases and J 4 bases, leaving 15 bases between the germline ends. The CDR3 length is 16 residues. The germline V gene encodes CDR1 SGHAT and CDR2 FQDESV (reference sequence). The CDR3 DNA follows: TGTGCCAGCAGCTTAGCAAGAGGGCCGCTGGGAGAGACCCAGTACTTC. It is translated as CASSLARGPLGETQYF.

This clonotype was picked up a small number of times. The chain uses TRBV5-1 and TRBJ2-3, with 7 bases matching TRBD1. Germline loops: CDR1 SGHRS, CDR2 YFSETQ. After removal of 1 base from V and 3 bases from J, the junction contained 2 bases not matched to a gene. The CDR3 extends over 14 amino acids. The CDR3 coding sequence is TGCGCCAGCAGCTTGACGGACAGGACAGATACGCAGTATTTT. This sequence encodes CASSLTDRTDTQYF.

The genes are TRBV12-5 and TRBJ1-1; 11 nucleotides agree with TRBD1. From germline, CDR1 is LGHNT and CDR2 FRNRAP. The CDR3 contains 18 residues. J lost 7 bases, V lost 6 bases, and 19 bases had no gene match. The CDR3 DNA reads TGTGCTAGTGGCTTTCTTTTCCGGGACAGGGGGACCCTTGGTGAAGCTTTCTTT. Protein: CASGFLFRDRGTLGEAFF.

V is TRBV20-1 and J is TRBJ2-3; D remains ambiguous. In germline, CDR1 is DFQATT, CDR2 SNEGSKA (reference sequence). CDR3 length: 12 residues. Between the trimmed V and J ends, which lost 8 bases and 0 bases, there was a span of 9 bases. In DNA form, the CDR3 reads TGCAGTAACACTTTCAGCACAGATACGCAGTATTTT. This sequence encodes CSNTFSTDTQYF.

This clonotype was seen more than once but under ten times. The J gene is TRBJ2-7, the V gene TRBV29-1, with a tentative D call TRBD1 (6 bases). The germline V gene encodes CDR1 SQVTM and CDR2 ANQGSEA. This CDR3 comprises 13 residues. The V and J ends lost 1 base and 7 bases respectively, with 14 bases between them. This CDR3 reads CSVEGQGNEEQYF. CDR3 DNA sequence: TGCAGCGTTGAAGGGCAGGGGAATGAGGAGCAGTACTTC.